This T cell receptor beta chain was profiled in a study of blood T cells in healthy people across ages. The study, taken as a whole, reports: The lack of PBMC sorting stopped any conclusive naive versus antigen-experienced comparison. In the absence of known donor CMV status, changes in expanded clonotypes were possibly confounded. Per million T cells, the diversity of TCR beta decreased roughly linearly as age advanced.

Of note for this clonotype: Antigen specificity is unknown.

Sample-barcoded 5' priming and a J-beta primer mix drove a second PCR of roughly 7 to 11 cycles. Via MiXCR, TCRdb re-called the 5' RACE reads, giving one row per CDR3 protein. The table lists 660,000 or so distinct CDR3 sequences, roughly 50% of them singletons, with 30% to 45% in the top ten. The sample, about 9.7 milliliters of peripheral blood, was drawn from each donor. Sequencing input: blood. This TCR derives from a man aged 60 to 75 in good health.

CDR3 sequence: CAISLGADGYTF. Written as DNA, the CDR3 is TGTGCCATCAGCCTAGGGGCGGATGGCTACACCTTC. This rearrangement joins TRBV10-3 to TRBJ1-2, with TRBD1 as a possible D gene (5 bases). V was shortened by 6 bases and J by 6 bases, with 11 bases between the two germline ends. Germline-derived CDR1 and CDR2 are ENHRY and SYGVKD. This CDR3 spans 12 amino acids.